The T cell receptor beta chain under discussion was sequenced for a study of blood T cell repertoires in COVID-19. Study-level information: In each case, the material was cDNA or gDNA derived from T cells, B-cell-depleted T cells, or PBMCs.

Some clones are missing from TCRdb's copy, which holds only in-frame ones; the method was immunoSEQ multiplex PCR. The data hold 400,000 or so clones, with approximately 88% observed a single time. V lost 10 bases, J lost 1 base, and 19 bases lay in between. The CDR3 extends over 15 amino acids. Per the germline V gene, CDR1 is SEHNR and CDR2 is FQNEAQ (reference sequence). This chain connects TRBV7-9 to TRBJ1-1; TRBD1 might be the D (5 bases). The origin of this receptor is a woman aged 40 to 50 with acute COVID-19. The material sequenced was PBMCs or T cells enriched from blood (not recorded which). As DNA, the CDR3 is TGTGCCACCCTACTGGGCGGGGGTGAGAACACTGAAGCTTTCTTT. Amino acids: CATLLGGGENTEAFF.